This TCR beta chain was profiled in a study of T cell responses to AZD1222 COVID-19 vaccine. Broader study findings: No repertoire was sampled before or during the peak T cell response, only after it. Mapped onto spike, vaccine-associated CD4 TCRs spanned it and were dominant at 160-218 and 743-854.

The CDR3 has 17 amino acids. Germline V gene lookup returns CDR1 SGHTA and CDR2 FQGNSA. V lost 1 base and J 0 bases, leaving 13 bases between the germline ends. On this clone itself: The antigen is undetermined.

Profiled with immunoSEQ multiplex PCR; TCRdb holds only in-frame clones, not every one. The repertoire holds about 170,000 clones, with roughly 89% as singletons. This TCR came from an adult who received the AZD1222 COVID-19 vaccine. The chain uses TRBV7-2 and TRBJ2-4, with D perhaps matching TRBD1 (6 bases). The sequences come from peripheral blood, collected 28 days after the second AZD1222 dose. DNA for the CDR3: TGTGCCAGCAGCTTAGGGGGGCTGGCCCTAGCCAAAAACATTCAGTACTTC. Its translation: CASSLGGLALAKNIQYF.